This T cell receptor (beta chain) came from a study of shared clonotypes between healthy human individuals. Study information: Two female and a few male donors aged 18 to 49 were enrolled. Findings and caveats of the study: The study drew on few donors, limiting represented genetic and exposure-history diversity.

Study donors comprised healthy, HIV-negative adults devoid of recent acute infection or vaccination. It was tens of millions of PBMCs that unsorted samples used for genomic DNA. CDR3 length: 16 amino acids. The germline V gene has CDR1 KGHSH and CDR2 LQKENI. V dropped 4 bases and J dropped 2; count of bases not matched to a gene: 7. Profiling relied on immunoSEQ multiplex PCR, and the TCRdb table lists in-frame clones only, not all of them. The sample consists of some 500,000 clones, less than 80% of them appearing once. With respect to this clone: What it recognizes is unknown.

Sequenced sample: PBMCs. The V call is TRBV18, the J call TRBJ2-5; 10 bases fit TRBD1. This sequence originates from a woman between 35 and 50 years old in good health. Some clones in this sample may be carry-over from other donors' samples. CDR3 nucleotides: TGTGCCAGCTCACGCGACAGGGGGCTGATTCAAGAGACCCAGTACTTC. This translates into CASSRDRGLIQETQYF. Combining the CDR3 with reference TRBV18 and TRBJ2-5 gives the whole variable domain NAGVMQNPRHLVRRRGQEARLRCSPMKGHSHVYWYRQLPEEGLKFMVYLQKENIIDESGMPKERFSAEFPKEGPSILRIQQVVRGDSAAYFCASSRDRGLIQETQYFGPGTRLLVL.